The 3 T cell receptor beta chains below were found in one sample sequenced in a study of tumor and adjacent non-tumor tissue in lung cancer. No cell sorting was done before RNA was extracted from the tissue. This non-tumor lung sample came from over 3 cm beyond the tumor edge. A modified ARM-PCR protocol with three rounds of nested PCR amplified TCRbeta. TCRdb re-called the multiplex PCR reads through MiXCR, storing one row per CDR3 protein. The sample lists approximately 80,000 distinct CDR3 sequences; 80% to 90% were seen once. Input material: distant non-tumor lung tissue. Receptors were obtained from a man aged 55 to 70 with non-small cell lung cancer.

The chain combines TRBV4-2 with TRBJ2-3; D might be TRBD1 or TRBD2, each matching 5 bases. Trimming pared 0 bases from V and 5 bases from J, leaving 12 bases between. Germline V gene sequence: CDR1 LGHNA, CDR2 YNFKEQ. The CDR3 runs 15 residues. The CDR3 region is CASSQDWGSQDTQYF. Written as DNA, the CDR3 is TGTGCCAGCAGCCAAGACTGGGGGAGCCAAGATACGCAGTATTTT.

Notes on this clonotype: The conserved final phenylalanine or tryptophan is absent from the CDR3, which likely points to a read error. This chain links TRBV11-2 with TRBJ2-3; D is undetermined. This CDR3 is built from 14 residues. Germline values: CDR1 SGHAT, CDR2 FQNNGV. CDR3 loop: CAISLDRVTDTQYS. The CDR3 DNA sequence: TGTGCCATCAGCTTAGATAGGGTCACAGATACGCAGTATTCT.

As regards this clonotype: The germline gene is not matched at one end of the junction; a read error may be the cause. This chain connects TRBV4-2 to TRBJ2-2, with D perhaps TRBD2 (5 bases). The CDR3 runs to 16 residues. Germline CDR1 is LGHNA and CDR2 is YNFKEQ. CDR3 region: CASSQDLRANTGELSF. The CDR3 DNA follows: TGTGCCAGCAGCCAAGATCTGAGGGCCAACACCGGGGAGCTGTCCTTT.